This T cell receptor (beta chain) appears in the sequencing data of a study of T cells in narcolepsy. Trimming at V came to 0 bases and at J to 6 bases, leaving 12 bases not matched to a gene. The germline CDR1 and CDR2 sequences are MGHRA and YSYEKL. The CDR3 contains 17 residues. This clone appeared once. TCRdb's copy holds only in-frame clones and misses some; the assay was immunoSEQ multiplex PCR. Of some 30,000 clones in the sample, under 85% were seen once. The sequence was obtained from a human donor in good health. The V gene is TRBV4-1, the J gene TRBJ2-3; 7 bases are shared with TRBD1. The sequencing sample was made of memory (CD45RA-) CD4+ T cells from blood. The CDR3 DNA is TGCGCCAGCAGCCAAGATAATACAGGGGACCTTCGGGATACGCAGTATTTT. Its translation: CASSQDNTGDLRDTQYF.